This note documents a single T cell receptor beta chain sequence. What it binds is unknown. The data belong to a study of PD-L1 blockade in urothelial cancer. Broader study findings: Tumor-associated clones in blood expanded more at 3 weeks in durable-benefit patients.

Method: immunoSEQ multiplex PCR; TCRdb's copy keeps in-frame clones and lacks some. The table has tens of thousands of clones, 86% seen once; the top ten hold approximately 15%. V trimming: 6 bases; J trimming: 2 bases; junction bases outside the gene matches: 2. In germline, CDR1 is SGHNT, CDR2 YENEEA. The CDR3 is 14 residues long. Time point here: pretreatment peripheral blood. The patients had locally advanced or metastatic urothelial carcinoma. Each patient contributed between 1 and 8 total time points of blood mononuclear cells, pretreatment and during treatment. The specimen comprised PBMCs, sampled around atezolizumab (anti-PD-L1) treatment. The clonotype comes from a man between 60 and 75 years old with urothelial cancer. This chain joins TRBV11-3 and TRBJ1-3; TRBD1 agrees at 9 bases. CDR3 loop: CASRGQGTGNTIYF. In DNA form, the CDR3 reads TGTGCCAGCAGGGGACAGGGAACTGGAAACACCATATATTTT.